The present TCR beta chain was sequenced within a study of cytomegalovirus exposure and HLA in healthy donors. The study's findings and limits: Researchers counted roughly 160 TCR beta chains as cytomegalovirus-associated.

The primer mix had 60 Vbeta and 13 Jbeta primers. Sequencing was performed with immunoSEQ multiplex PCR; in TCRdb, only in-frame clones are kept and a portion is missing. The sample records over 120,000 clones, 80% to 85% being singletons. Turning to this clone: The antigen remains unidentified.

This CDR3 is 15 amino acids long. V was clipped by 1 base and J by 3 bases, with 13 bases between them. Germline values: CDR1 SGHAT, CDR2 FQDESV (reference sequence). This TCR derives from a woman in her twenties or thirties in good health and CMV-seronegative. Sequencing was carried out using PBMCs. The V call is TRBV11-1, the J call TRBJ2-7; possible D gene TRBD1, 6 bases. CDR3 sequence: CASSLVAGVGYEQYF. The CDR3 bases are TGTGCCAGCAGCTTAGTGGCAGGGGTCGGCTACGAGCAGTACTTC.